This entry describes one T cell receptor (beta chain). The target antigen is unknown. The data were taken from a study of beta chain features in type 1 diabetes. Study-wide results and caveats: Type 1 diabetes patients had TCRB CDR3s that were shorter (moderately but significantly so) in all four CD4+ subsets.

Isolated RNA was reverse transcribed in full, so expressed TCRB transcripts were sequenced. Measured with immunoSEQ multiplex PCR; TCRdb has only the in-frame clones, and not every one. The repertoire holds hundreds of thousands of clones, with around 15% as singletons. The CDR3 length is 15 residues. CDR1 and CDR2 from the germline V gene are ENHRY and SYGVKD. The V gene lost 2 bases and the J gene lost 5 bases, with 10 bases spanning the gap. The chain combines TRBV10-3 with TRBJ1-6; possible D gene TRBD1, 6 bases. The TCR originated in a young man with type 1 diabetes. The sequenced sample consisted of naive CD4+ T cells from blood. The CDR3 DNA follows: TGTGCCATCAGTGAGGGAAGGACAGATAATTCACCCCTCCACTTT. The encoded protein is CAISEGRTDNSPLHF.